The entry below describes one TCR beta chain. One base away lies a much larger clone, so this may be a sequencing read error. The data were taken from a study of CD8 T cells in ankylosing spondylitis. V shed 7 bases and J shed 6 bases, with 19 bases lying between them. Germline CDR1 and CDR2: SQVTM and ANQGSEA. The length of the CDR3 is 14 residues. Making the TCR beta libraries involved quantitative 5'-RACE with molecular barcodes. TCRdb processed the 5' RACE reads anew with MiXCR; each CDR3 protein has one entry. The repertoire holds about 240,000 distinct CDR3 sequences, roughly 8.6% seen once, with nearly 7% in the top ten.

Sample: blood, either unsorted or a sorted T cell fraction (not recorded which). The chain links TRBV29-1 to TRBJ2-1, with D possibly being TRBD2 (6 bases). This receptor was identified in a male donor with ankylosing spondylitis or in good health (not recorded which). CDR3 sequence: CSGIGSWRVNEQFF. The CDR3 region has the DNA TGCAGCGGGATCGGGAGCTGGAGGGTCAATGAGCAGTTCTTC.